This paragraph reports one T cell receptor beta chain. The sample is drawn from a study of blood T cell repertoires in COVID-19. The protocol was immunoSEQ multiplex PCR, while the TCRdb copy is restricted to in-frame clones and leaves out a portion. This table holds approximately 200,000 clones, around 80% found once. CDR3 length: 16 residues. CDR1 is LNHNV and CDR2 is YYDKDF in the germline V gene (reference sequence). The J segment lost 7 bases and the V segment lost 3 bases, leaving 12 bases of the junction unmatched. The receptor was derived from a woman at least 80 years old with COVID-19, enrolled during active disease. The genes are TRBV15 and TRBJ1-2; the match to TRBD1 covers 9 bases. Source material: peripheral blood. The CDR3 protein is CATSSIPGQGSFGYTF. The CDR3 region has the DNA TGTGCCACCAGCAGTATCCCCGGACAGGGGTCGTTTGGCTACACCTTC. The full variable domain, with the rest looked up from reference TRBV15 and TRBJ1-2, is DAMVIQNPRYQVTQFGKPVTLSCSQTLNHNVMYWYQQKSSQAPKLLFHYYDKDFNNEADTPDNFQSRRPNTSFCFLDIRSPGLGDTAMYLCATSSIPGQGSFGYTFGSGTRLTVV.